Included here is one T cell receptor beta chain sequence, with context. Only in-frame clones appear in the TCRdb table, and some are missing; sequencing was by immunoSEQ multiplex PCR. The top ten clones hold 3% to 3.5% of a sample with roughly 190,000 clones, 91% of them seen once. Some second doses came at about 4 weeks and others at about 12 weeks; these were pooled. Losses at the gene ends were 2 bases for V and 7 bases for J; bases not matched to a gene: 14. This CDR3 region has 17 residues. Germline V gene lookup returns CDR1 SGHTA and CDR2 FQGNSA. The entry originates in a study of T cell responses to AZD1222 COVID-19 vaccine.

The sequence derives from an adult who received the AZD1222 COVID-19 vaccine. This specimen consisted of peripheral blood, obtained 28 days after the second AZD1222 dose. V and J are TRBV7-2 and TRBJ1-5; 7 nucleotides agree with TRBD1. The CDR3 loop is CASSLRQGGVKSQPQHF. CDR3 DNA: TGTGCCAGCAGCTTACGACAGGGAGGCGTGAAGAGCCAGCCCCAGCATTTT.